This T cell receptor (beta chain) was sequenced for a study of shared clonotypes between healthy human individuals. Study-level information: Each donor had three CD4 naive, three CD4 memory, two CD8 naive and one CD8 memory plate.

The assay was immunoSEQ multiplex PCR, and TCRdb's table has in-frame clones only and misses some. In the table there are 1.5 million to 2.5 million clones, 85% to 95% of which are singletons. Broader study findings: Clonotype sharing among the donors was expected to vary with sequencing depth. The authors sampled blood alone, and tissue repertoires likely differ.

The naive CD8 population came from CD45RO-negative cells selected for CCR7, without terminally differentiated effector memory CD45RA+ cells. Participating donors were healthy, HIV-negative adults free of recent acute infections or vaccinations. CDR3 length: 12 residues. Trimming took off 2 bases at V and 8 bases at J, with 10 bases between the two ends. Germline V lookup: CDR1 SGDLS, CDR2 YYNGEE. Of note for this clone: What it binds is unknown.

This chain links TRBV9 with TRBJ1-1; unclear D gene. The specimen sequenced was naive CD8+ T cells sorted from blood. This clonotype originated in a man aged 18 to 29 in good health. The CDR3 DNA reads as TGTGCCAGCAGCGTCGGTACGGACGAAGCTTTCTTT. This encodes CASSVGTDEAFF.